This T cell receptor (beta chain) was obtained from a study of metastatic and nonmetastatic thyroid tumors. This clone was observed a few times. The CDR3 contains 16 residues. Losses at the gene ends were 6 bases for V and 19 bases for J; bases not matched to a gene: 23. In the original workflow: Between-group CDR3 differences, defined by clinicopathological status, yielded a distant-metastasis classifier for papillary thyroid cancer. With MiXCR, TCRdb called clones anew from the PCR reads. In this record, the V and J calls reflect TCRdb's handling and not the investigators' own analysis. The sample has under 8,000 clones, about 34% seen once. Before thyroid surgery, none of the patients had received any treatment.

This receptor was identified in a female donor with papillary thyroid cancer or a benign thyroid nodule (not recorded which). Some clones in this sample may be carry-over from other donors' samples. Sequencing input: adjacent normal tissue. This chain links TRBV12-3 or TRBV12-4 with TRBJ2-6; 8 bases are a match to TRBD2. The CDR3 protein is CASRTAGASRANVLTF. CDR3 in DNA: TGTGCCAGCAGGACAGCGGGGGCCTCTCGGGCCAACGTTCTTACTTTC.